This T cell receptor (beta chain) was sequenced during a study of CD8 T cells in Susac syndrome. Whole-study context: Among the sequenced Susac syndrome patients, five or six had active disease while under ten were in remission. Study results and caveats: There was no clonal expansion in the CD4+ T cell repertoires of Susac syndrome.

Patients with Susac syndrome fulfilled recently defined diagnostic criteria for definite or probable disease. Reverse transcription of about 0.5 to 1 ug RNA was performed with random hexamers. TCRdb redid the calling of the immunoSEQ multiplex PCR reads with MiXCR, one entry per CDR3 protein. The sample lists about 150,000 distinct CDR3 sequences; around 96% were seen once. In regard to this clonotype: Its antigen remains unknown.

Germline-derived CDR1 and CDR2 are SGDLS and YYNGEE. V lost 4 bases, J lost 0 bases, and 13 bases lay in between. This CDR3 has 15 amino acids. The genes are TRBV9 and TRBJ1-1, with D possibly matching TRBD1 (5 bases). The TCR originated in a human donor with Susac syndrome. Sequenced sample: CD4+ T cells from PBMCs. The CDR3 DNA sequence: TGTGCCAGCAGCCCTCACATGGGGCTGAACACTGAAGCTTTCTTT. It encodes CASSPHMGLNTEAFF.